Here is one T cell receptor (beta chain) with its context. This sample was taken from a study of control samples from healthy donors and cancer patients. The CDR3 has 16 amino acids. Trimming removed 2 bases at V and 1 base at J, with 14 bases between. The V gene's germline CDR1 is LNHDA and CDR2 SQIVND (reference sequence). Sequencing used immunoSEQ multiplex PCR; TCRdb keeps in-frame clones, though not all of them. Altogether about 180,000 clones are present, 90% being singletons, with the ten largest covering over 1.1%. This sequence was found in a woman aged 45-65 years in good health. Specimen: blood. This chain joins TRBV19 and TRBJ1-1, with TRBD1 as a possible D gene (5 bases). CDR3 protein: CASSIQGSEPNTEAFF. The CDR3 DNA sequence: TGTGCCAGTAGTATACAGGGTTCGGAACCGAACACTGAAGCTTTCTTT.